The 27 T cell receptor beta chains listed next were all sequenced from one sample in a study of glioma-infiltrating T cells after dendritic cell vaccination. Time point: after dendritic cell vaccination, including at tumor progression/relapse. Clones were sequenced by immunoSEQ multiplex PCR, and TCRdb holds only the in-frame ones, with some missing. The sample has 80,000 to 100,000 clones, around 80% seen once. Sequencing used blood, obtained after dendritic cell vaccination. All receptors come from a human donor with glioblastoma.

The chain couples TRBV5-4 to TRBJ1-2, with 9 bases identical to TRBD1. Trimming removed 4 bases from V and 4 bases from J; junction bases left unmatched: 11. Germline-derived CDR1 and CDR2 are SGHNT and YYREEE (reference sequence). The CDR3 spans 16 residues. CDR3 nucleotide sequence: TGTGCCAGCAGCCTCGATGGGACAGGGAGCTTCTATGGCTACACCTTC. Residues: CASSLDGTGSFYGYTF.

The V call is TRBV30, the J call TRBJ2-3; the D gene is possibly TRBD2 (5 bases). CDR3 length: 11 amino acids. Trimming took 3 bases from V and 4 from J, leaving 5 bases between them. CDR1 is GTSNPN and CDR2 is SVGIG in the germline V gene (reference sequence). The CDR3 loop is CAWSGADTQYF. The CDR3 coding sequence is TGTGCCTGGAGCGGGGCAGATACGCAGTATTTT.

The V call is TRBV6-6, the J call TRBJ2-5; TRBD2 aligns across 9 bases. This CDR3 is 15 amino acids long. The germline gives CDR1 MNHNY, CDR2 SVGAGI (reference sequence). Trimming took 5 bases from V and 2 from J; bases not matched to a gene: 6. CDR3 DNA: TGTGCCAGCAGTCAGCTAGCGGGACGGCAAGAGACCCAGTACTTC. Its protein is CASSQLAGRQETQYF.

J is TRBJ2-1 and V is TRBV15; 7 bases line up with TRBD2. V was pared by 0 bases and J by 2 bases, with 7 bases of the junction left unmatched. The CDR3 covers 17 residues. Germline CDR1 LNHNV, CDR2 YYDKDF (reference sequence). The CDR3 DNA is TGTGCCACCAGCAGAGATCTGGGGGGGGAGACCTACAATGAGCAGTTCTTC. Translation: CATSRDLGGETYNEQFF.

This sequence joins TRBV19 and TRBJ2-1; D perhaps matches TRBD1 (5 bases). CDR3 length equals 14 residues. Germline loops: CDR1 LNHDA, CDR2 SQIVND (reference sequence). V was cut by 10 bases and J by 1 base, with 14 bases left in between. The CDR3 DNA sequence: TGTGCCACCCGCCCCCAGGGTTCCTACAATGAGCAGTTCTTC. It specifies CATRPQGSYNEQFF.

This clone was recorded once. The V and J genes are TRBV10-3 and TRBJ2-7; D may be TRBD1 (6 bases). Germline CDR1 and CDR2: ENHRY and SYGVKD. This CDR3 is built from 15 residues. Trimming stripped 6 bases from V and 2 bases from J, with 17 bases between. CDR3 nucleotide sequence: TGTGCCATCAGCCCTGGACAGAGGGGAACCTACGAGCAGTACTTC. Residues: CAISPGQRGTYEQYF.

V usage is TRBV7-2 and J usage is TRBJ2-7, with a weak D call TRBD2 (6 bases). CDR3 size: 15 residues. V dropped 8 bases and J dropped 3 bases, with 20 bases sitting between them. The germline V gene has CDR1 SGHTA and CDR2 FQGNSA. CDR3 sequence (DNA): TGTGCCAGCGCGAAGACGACGGGAGTGATCTACGAGCAGTACTTC. Translated, it gives CASAKTTGVIYEQYF.

The chain recombines TRBV5-4 with TRBJ1-2, with D possibly TRBD1 on 6 matching bases. This CDR3 has 14 amino acids. The V gene lost 0 bases and the J gene lost 3 bases, with 9 bases spanning the gap. From germline, CDR1 is SGHNT and CDR2 YYREEE (reference sequence). The CDR3 loop is CASSLGTVHYGYTF. CDR3 bases: TGTGCCAGCAGCTTGGGGACAGTCCACTATGGCTACACCTTC. The full variable domain, rest sourced from reference TRBV5-4 and TRBJ1-2, is ETGVTQSPTHLIKTRGQQVTLRCSSQSGHNTVSWYQQALGQGPQFIFQYYREEENGRGNFPPRFSGLQFPNYSSELNVNALELDDSALYLCASSLGTVHYGYTFGSGTRLTVV.

V is TRBV2 and J is TRBJ2-1; D is possibly TRBD2 (6 bases). Germline CDR1 is SNHLY and CDR2 is FYNNEI. V dropped 2 bases and J dropped 4 bases, with 12 bases sitting between them. The CDR3 is 15 residues long. The CDR3 region has the DNA TGTGCCAGCAGTGAACCGGGACTTCCATACAATGAGCAGTTCTTC. Encoded protein: CASSEPGLPYNEQFF.

About this clone: An end of the junction differs from the germline gene, which may be a read error. The chain joins TRBV6-1 to TRBJ1-5, with TRBD1 matching over 9 bases. The V gene's germline CDR1 is MNHNS and CDR2 SASEGT. The CDR3 runs to 14 residues. Written as DNA, the CDR3 is TGTGCCAGCAGTGAATTTCCAGGGACAGGGAGAAAGAATTTT. Its protein product is CASSEFPGTGRKNF.

The rearrangement links TRBV2 to TRBJ1-1; tentative D call: TRBD1 (5 bases). This CDR3 is 14 amino acids long. Trimming left V 2 bases short and J 4 bases short, with 11 bases between. Germline CDR1 and CDR2: SNHLY and FYNNEI. In nucleotides, the CDR3 is TGTGCCAGCAGTGAAACAGGTATGGGCACTGAAGCTTTCTTT. As protein: CASSETGMGTEAFF.

The rearrangement joins TRBV5-1 to TRBJ2-3; D not resolved. Trimming cost V 4 bases and J 0 bases, with 9 bases left between them. The CDR3 runs to 14 residues. Germline V gives CDR1 SGHRS, CDR2 YFSETQ. CDR3 sequence (DNA): TGCGCCAGCAGCATAGATACGAGCACAGATACGCAGTATTTT. Its translation is CASSIDTSTDTQYF.

The chain employs TRBV5-5 and TRBJ2-3; possible D gene TRBD1, 5 bases. CDR1 and CDR2 from the germline V gene are SGHKS and YYEKEE (reference sequence). This CDR3 has 14 residues. Trimming took off 6 bases at V and 6 bases at J, with 17 bases between the two ends. CDR3 coding DNA: TGTGCCAGCAATAGGCGGCAGGGTGGGGATACGCAGTATTTT. Its translation: CASNRRQGGDTQYF. Full variable domain (outside the CDR3, taken from reference TRBV5-5 and TRBJ2-3): DAGVTQSPTHLIKTRGQQVTLRCSPISGHKSVSWYQQVLGQGPQFIFQYYEKEERGRGNFPDRFSARQFPNYSSELNVNALLLGDSALYLCASNRRQGGDTQYFGPGTRLTVL.

Here the CDR3 DNA reads TGCGCCAGCAGCCCCCACTCCTACAATGAGCAGTTCTTC. Amino acids: CASSPHSYNEQFF. The rearrangement joins TRBV5-1 to TRBJ2-1; D is ambiguous. Trimming cost V 4 bases and J 0 bases, with 5 bases left between them. Per germline, CDR1 SGHRS and CDR2 YFSETQ. The CDR3 has 13 residues.

The CDR3: CASSQAPNYGYTF. CDR3 DNA sequence: TGTGCCAGCAGTCAGGCTCCGAACTATGGCTACACCTTC. The chain recombines TRBV2 with TRBJ1-2; D is undetermined. This CDR3 is 13 amino acids long. Germline-derived CDR1 and CDR2 are SNHLY and FYNNEI. Between the trimmed V and J ends, which lost 5 bases and 2 bases, there was a span of 9 bases.

The chain uses TRBV6-6 and TRBJ1-1, with D unclear. V dropped 6 bases and J dropped 7 bases, with 9 bases sitting between them. Germline CDR1 reads MNHNY; CDR2 reads SVGAGI (reference sequence). The CDR3 consists of 11 residues. In nucleotides, the CDR3 is TGTGCCAGCAGCTCTAGGCTTGAAGCTTTCTTT. Its translation is CASSSRLEAFF.

The chain links TRBV2 to TRBJ2-3; D perhaps matches TRBD1 (5 bases). This CDR3 is 15 amino acids long. CDR1 is SNHLY, CDR2 FYNNEI, per germline. Trimming took off 4 bases at V and 0 bases at J, with 11 bases between the two ends. The DNA of the CDR3 is TGTGCCAGCAGTGTCACAGGTTCTAGCACAGATACGCAGTATTTT. It encodes CASSVTGSSTDTQYF. The entire variable domain, with the rest obtained from reference TRBV2 and TRBJ2-3, is as follows: EPEVTQTPSHQVTQMGQEVILRCVPISNHLYFYWYRQILGQKVEFLVSFYNNEISEKSEIFDDQFSVERPDGSNFTLKIRSTKLEDSAMYFCASSVTGSSTDTQYFGPGTRLTVL.

The chain recombines TRBV2 with TRBJ1-2; the match to TRBD1 covers 8 bases. The CDR3 sequence is 17 residues long. Trimming at V came to 2 bases and at J to 5 bases, leaving 13 bases not matched to a gene. The germline CDR1 and CDR2 sequences are SNHLY and FYNNEI. CDR3 in amino acids: CASSEFPGGISGYGYTF. The CDR3 DNA follows: TGTGCCAGCAGTGAATTCCCAGGGGGCATTTCAGGGTATGGCTACACCTTC.

This rearrangement joins TRBV9 to TRBJ2-3; 11 bases are a match to TRBD2. Germline V gene data show CDR1 as SGDLS and CDR2 as YYNGEE. The CDR3 covers 16 residues. Trimming took 0 bases from V and 5 from J; bases not matched to a gene: 5. CDR3 region: CASSVGLAGGGDTQYF. The CDR3 coding sequence is TGTGCCAGCAGCGTAGGGCTAGCGGGGGGTGGAGATACGCAGTATTTT.

The chain joins TRBV10-3 to TRBJ2-5; tentative D call: TRBD1 (6 bases). This CDR3 region has 15 residues. CDR1 ENHRY and CDR2 SYGVKD come from the germline V gene. Between the trimmed V and J ends, which lost 0 bases and 2 bases, there was a span of 10 bases. CDR3 residues: CAISESSGVQETQYF. The CDR3 bases are TGTGCCATCAGTGAGTCGTCAGGGGTTCAAGAGACCCAGTACTTC.

This clone has just a few counts. This chain joins TRBV10-2 and TRBJ1-5, with D possibly TRBD1 on 6 matching bases. The V gene lost 8 bases and the J gene lost 1 base, with 9 bases spanning the gap. CDR1 WSHSY and CDR2 SAAADI come from the germline V gene. The CDR3 runs 13 residues. CDR3 coding DNA: TGCGCCAGCCACGACAGGAGCAATCAGCCCCAGCATTTT. Translation gives CASHDRSNQPQHF.

The table lists this clone with a few counts. The DNA for the CDR3 is TGTGCCAGTAGTACGCGGACAGCTCTACAACATTATGGCTACACCTTC. Protein product: CASSTRTALQHYGYTF. This rearrangement joins TRBV19 to TRBJ1-2; D may be TRBD1 (6 bases). The CDR3 is 16 residues long. V gave up 4 bases and J gave up 5 bases, with 20 bases separating them. The germline gives CDR1 LNHDA, CDR2 SQIVND (reference sequence).

The chain couples TRBV27 to TRBJ2-1, with 10 bases lining up with TRBD2. In germline, CDR1 is MNHEY, CDR2 SMNVEV (reference sequence). V shed 5 bases and J 5 bases; nucleotides not matched to a gene: 6. This CDR3 contains 15 residues. CDR3 loop: CASSLTSGANNEQFF. Written as DNA, the CDR3 is TGTGCCAGCAGTCTCACTAGCGGGGCTAACAATGAGCAGTTCTTC.

The CDR3 nucleotides read TGTGCCAGCAGCTTAAGGTCCCTAGCGTACCAAGAGACCCAGTACTTC. Its protein is CASSLRSLAYQETQYF. The chain recombines TRBV7-9 with TRBJ2-5; possibly TRBD2 for D (6 bases). The germline gives CDR1 SEHNR, CDR2 FQNEAQ (reference sequence). The length of the CDR3 is 16 residues. V lost 2 bases and J lost 0, with 13 bases in between.

The DNA of the CDR3 is TGTGCCAGCAGCTTCCAGATTGGTAATTCACCCCTCCACTTT. Its translation is CASSFQIGNSPLHF. V is TRBV5-4 and J is TRBJ1-6; D unresolved. Per the germline V gene, CDR1 is SGHNT and CDR2 is YYREEE (reference sequence). V was cut by 2 bases and J by 6 bases, with 9 bases left in between. The CDR3 has 14 residues.

For the CDR3, the DNA is TGTGCCAGCAGCCCCACTATCGGTAGCAATCAGCCCCAGCATTTT. Translating gives CASSPTIGSNQPQHF. The chain uses TRBV11-2 and TRBJ1-5; D gene unclear. The CDR3 totals 15 residues. With 5 bases removed from V and 0 bases from J, the gap between germline ends came to 11 bases. Germline CDR1 is SGHAT and CDR2 is FQNNGV.

The chain is built from TRBV4-1 and TRBJ1-1; 7 bases are shared with TRBD1. V gave up 3 bases and J gave up 2 bases; unmatched junction bases: 3. CDR1 and CDR2 (germline): MGHRA, YSYEKL. CDR3 length: 14 residues. DNA for the CDR3: TGCGCCAGCAGCCATCGACAGGGTAACACTGAAGCTTTCTTT. This codes for CASSHRQGNTEAFF.